The 20 T cell receptor beta chains reported below all come from one sample, sequenced in a study of T-cell memory formation after mild COVID-19. TCRdb analysed the 5' RACE reads with MiXCR anew, one entry per CDR3 protein. The sample has about 560,000 distinct CDR3 sequences, about a fifth seen once. The sequenced material came from PBMCs or a T cell subset sorted from them (not recorded which). These receptors were obtained from an adult woman who had mild COVID-19 (a few samples of this study predate the infection). Cell type and time point are not known.

The rearrangement links TRBV20-1 to TRBJ2-7; D might be TRBD1 or TRBD2, each matching 6 bases. V lost 6 bases, J lost 7 bases, and 22 bases lay in between. Looked up from germline, CDR1 is DFQATT and CDR2 is SNEGSKA (reference sequence). The CDR3 is 14 residues long. The CDR3 loop reads CSALRTGGVWEQYF. CDR3 coding DNA: TGCAGTGCACTCCGGACCGGGGGCGTGTGGGAGCAGTACTTC.

The chain is built from TRBV4-1 and TRBJ1-4, with D tentatively TRBD1 (6 bases). This CDR3 has 15 amino acids. The V end was cut by 3 bases, the J end by 2 bases, with 10 bases between. The germline V gene has CDR1 MGHRA and CDR2 YSYEKL. The CDR3 DNA reads TGCGCCAGCAGCCAGGAAGGGGGGACTAATGAAAAACTGTTTTTT. Translated: CASSQEGGTNEKLFF.

The genes are TRBV12-3 or TRBV12-4 and TRBJ1-1; D is unclear. This CDR3 spans 14 amino acids. Trimming took off 7 bases at V and 0 bases at J, with 12 bases between the two ends. CDR3 loop: CASTVRTVNTEAFF. The CDR3 DNA follows: TGTGCCAGCACCGTCCGAACGGTGAACACTGAAGCTTTCTTT.

This chain connects TRBV19 to TRBJ1-1, with a possible D match to TRBD1 (5 bases). The germline gives CDR1 LNHDA, CDR2 SQIVND (reference sequence). The CDR3 is made up of 17 amino acids. V was pared by 5 bases and J by 1 base, with 20 bases between. The CDR3 DNA reads TGTGCCAGTAGTCGACAGAGCGCTGGCATGACGAACACTGAAGCTTTCTTT. Protein sequence: CASSRQSAGMTNTEAFF.

The J gene is TRBJ1-2, the V gene TRBV29-1, with D perhaps matching TRBD1 (5 bases). From germline, CDR1 is SQVTM and CDR2 ANQGSEA. The V and J ends lost 4 bases and 4 bases respectively, with 19 bases between them. CDR3 length: 15 amino acids. CDR3 residues: CSVAPRAGGGYGYTF. CDR3 nucleotides: TGCAGCGTTGCTCCACGGGCCGGGGGAGGCTATGGCTACACCTTC.

Concerning this clonotype itself: The germline gene is not matched at one end of the junction; a read error may be the cause. This rearrangement joins TRBV5-1 to TRBJ2-5, with D tentatively TRBD1 (5 bases). Germline V gene data show CDR1 as SGHRS and CDR2 as YFSETQ. This CDR3 region has 13 residues. CDR3 amino acids: CASNLGRQETQYF. CDR3 sequence (DNA): TGCGCCAGCAACTTGGGGCGCCAAGAGACCCAGTACTTC.

This clonotype was seen a few times. V and J are TRBV6-5 and TRBJ1-6; no firm D call. Looked up from germline, CDR1 is MNHEY and CDR2 is SVGAGI. The CDR3 totals 14 residues. V lost 6 bases and J 0 bases, leaving 6 bases between the germline ends. The DNA for the CDR3 is TGTGCCAGCAGAAGGGACTCCTATAATTCACCCCTCCACTTT. This encodes CASRRDSYNSPLHF.

This clonotype was counted only a few times. This sequence joins TRBV5-4 and TRBJ2-2, with D perhaps matching TRBD2 (6 bases). This CDR3 contains 15 residues. Germline values: CDR1 SGHNT, CDR2 YYREEE (reference sequence). Trimming took 5 bases from V and 3 from J, leaving 14 bases between them. The CDR3 DNA is TGTGCCAGCAGGAAATGGTTAGCGGACACCGGGGAGCTGTTTTTT. This sequence encodes CASRKWLADTGELFF.

The V and J genes are TRBV12-3 or TRBV12-4 and TRBJ2-3; 13 bases map to TRBD2. The ends lost 6 bases at V and 4 bases at J; junction bases unmatched: 7. CDR3 size: 16 residues. This CDR3 reads CASRRTSGGASDTQYF. In DNA, the CDR3 is TGTGCCAGCAGAAGAACTAGCGGGGGGGCATCAGATACGCAGTATTTT.

In this sample, this clonotype turned up a few times. The rearrangement uses TRBV30 and TRBJ2-1; 9 positions agree with TRBD2. Germline V lookup: CDR1 GTSNPN, CDR2 SVGIG (reference sequence). This CDR3 spans 13 amino acids. After removal of 6 bases from V and 10 bases from J, the junction contained 10 bases not matched to a gene. The CDR3 sequence: CACWASGTMEQFF. The CDR3 nucleotides read TGTGCCTGTTGGGCTAGCGGGACAATGGAGCAGTTCTTC.

This clonotype was counted between two and nine times. V and J are TRBV4-2 and TRBJ1-5; D is unresolved. V shed 1 base and J shed 0 bases, with 13 bases lying between them. Germline CDR1 and CDR2: LGHNA and YNFKEQ. The CDR3 totals 17 residues. CDR3 protein: CASSQVAQSYSNQPQHF. CDR3 in DNA: TGTGCCAGCAGCCAAGTAGCCCAGAGTTATAGCAATCAGCCCCAGCATTTT.

The genes are TRBV12-3 or TRBV12-4 and TRBJ1-5; D not resolved. The CDR3 has 13 residues. V was pared by 5 bases and J by 6 bases, with 11 bases between. The CDR3 DNA sequence: TGTGCCAGCAGTCCCACCGGGCTTCAGCCCCAGCATTTT. Translating it yields CASSPTGLQPQHF.

This clonotype was observed a handful of times. This chain connects TRBV4-1 to TRBJ1-5; no reliable D call. Germline V gives CDR1 MGHRA, CDR2 YSYEKL. The V end was cut by 3 bases, the J end by 1 base, with 10 bases between. This CDR3 spans 15 amino acids. CDR3 coding DNA: TGCGCCAGCAGCCAGGTTCCGGTGAGCAATCAGCCCCAGCATTTT. Translation gives CASSQVPVSNQPQHF.

This rearrangement joins TRBV12-3 or TRBV12-4 to TRBJ2-5; D gene unclear. Trimming cost V 5 bases and J 0 bases, with 7 bases left between them. The CDR3 covers 13 residues. CDR3 nucleotide sequence: TGTGCCAGCAGTCGCAGATACCAAGAGACCCAGTACTTC. Encoded protein: CASSRRYQETQYF.

The CDR3 region is CASSTGGAYNEQFF. DNA of the CDR3: TGTGCCAGCAGCACAGGGGGTGCCTACAATGAGCAGTTCTTC. The chain recombines TRBV6-1 with TRBJ2-1, with 8 bases fitting TRBD1. This CDR3 has 14 residues. Trimming cost V 6 bases and J 2 bases; bases outside gene matches: 3. CDR1 MNHNS and CDR2 SASEGT come from the germline V gene.

This chain joins TRBV4-1 and TRBJ1-2; no clear D. The CDR3 covers 14 residues. The V and J ends lost 1 base and 6 bases respectively, with 12 bases between them. The germline CDR1 and CDR2 sequences are MGHRA and YSYEKL. CDR3 DNA: TGCGCCAGCAGCCAAGCGCGGAAGGGTGATGGCTACACCTTC. It is translated as CASSQARKGDGYTF.

This clonotype was seen a handful of times. The V gene is TRBV20-1, the J gene TRBJ2-5; 12 positions match TRBD2. CDR3 length: 16 amino acids. Germline lookup yields CDR1 DFQATT and CDR2 SNEGSKA (reference sequence). After removal of 0 bases from V and 4 bases from J, the junction contained 6 bases not matched to a gene. The CDR3 here is CSARDASGRARETQYF. CDR3 in DNA: TGCAGTGCTAGAGATGCTAGCGGGAGGGCCAGAGAGACCCAGTACTTC.

The rearrangement uses TRBV12-3 or TRBV12-4 and TRBJ2-1; 7 bases are shared with TRBD2. The CDR3 length is 15 residues. V trimming: 8 bases; J trimming: 0 bases; junction bases outside the gene matches: 7. CDR3 region: CASGISGPSYNEQFF. The CDR3 DNA reads TGTGCCAGCGGGATTAGCGGGCCCTCCTACAATGAGCAGTTCTTC.

This sequence joins TRBV4-1 and TRBJ1-1; 10 positions match TRBD1. CDR3 length: 15 residues. With 4 bases clipped from V and 7 bases from J, the junction kept 9 bases outside the gene matches. The germline V gene encodes CDR1 MGHRA and CDR2 YSYEKL. The CDR3 DNA reads as TGCGCCAGCAGCCCCCCCCGACAGGGGGCGAATGAAGCTTTCTTT. Its protein is CASSPPRQGANEAFF.

In its sample, this clonotype was seen a few times. The V and J genes are TRBV7-9 and TRBJ1-1, with 7 nucleotides matching TRBD1. V trimming: 5 bases; J trimming: 1 base; junction bases outside the gene matches: 10. The CDR3 runs to 16 residues. Germline V gene data show CDR1 as SEHNR and CDR2 as FQNEAQ (reference sequence). The CDR3 DNA reads as TGTGCCAGCAGCCTTACTAGGACAGGAGAGAACACTGAAGCTTTCTTT. Its protein product is CASSLTRTGENTEAFF.